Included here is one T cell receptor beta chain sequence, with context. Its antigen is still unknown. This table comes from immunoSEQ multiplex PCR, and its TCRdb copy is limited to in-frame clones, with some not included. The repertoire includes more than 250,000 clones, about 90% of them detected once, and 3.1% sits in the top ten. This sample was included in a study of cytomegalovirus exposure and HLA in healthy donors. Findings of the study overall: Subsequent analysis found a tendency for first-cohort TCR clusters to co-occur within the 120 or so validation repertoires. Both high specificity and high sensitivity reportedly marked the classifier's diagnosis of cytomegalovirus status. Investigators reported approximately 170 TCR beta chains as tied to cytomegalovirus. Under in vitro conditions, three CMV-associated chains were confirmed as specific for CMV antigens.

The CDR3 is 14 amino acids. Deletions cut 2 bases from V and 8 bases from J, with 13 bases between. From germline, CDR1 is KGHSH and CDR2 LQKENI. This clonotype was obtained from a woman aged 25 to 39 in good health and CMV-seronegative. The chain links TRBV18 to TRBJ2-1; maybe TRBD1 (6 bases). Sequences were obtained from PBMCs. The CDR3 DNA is TGTGCCAGCTCACCATGGGCTGCAGGGGATGAGCAGTTCTTC. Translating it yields CASSPWAAGDEQFF.